This T cell receptor beta chain appears in the sequencing data of a study of vaccination and CD4 T cells after COVID-19. The study, taken as a whole, reports: The researchers studied relatively few convalescent patients and omitted early post-infection timepoints.

On this clonotype: What it binds is not known.

At the Johns Hopkins FTIC core, DNA taken from cultured CD4+ T cells was sequenced by way of the Oncomine TCR Beta short-read assay. One entry per CDR3 protein results from TCRdb running MiXCR on the PCR reads. The table shows about 2,800 distinct CDR3 sequences, with 30% to 35% occurring only once. As to treatment: roughly 10-day PBMC culture with coronavirus spike peptide pools or control peptides (ViraFEST assay). Positive PCR tests came between March and December 2020, ahead of the US Alpha, Beta and Delta variants. The authors isolated CD4+ T cells by negative selection after around 11 days of culture. Trimming cost V 8 bases and J 4 bases; bases outside gene matches: 11. Germline CDR1 is LNHDA and CDR2 is SQIVND (reference sequence). This CDR3 spans 15 amino acids.

The source of this sequence is a human donor who had recovered from COVID-19. The chain links TRBV19 to TRBJ2-5; TRBD1 aligns across 9 bases. Sequencing was carried out using CD4+ T cells from blood, cultured in vitro. The DNA for the CDR3 is TGTGCCAGTTCTCCCGGGACAGGGTGGGGAGAGACCCAGTACTTC. Protein sequence: CASSPGTGWGETQYF.